This TCR beta chain was recovered during a study of cytomegalovirus exposure and HLA in healthy donors. In the PCR, 60 Vbeta and 13 Jbeta primers were used. Profiled with immunoSEQ multiplex PCR; TCRdb holds only in-frame clones, not every one. Of over 130,000 clones listed, approximately 80% are singletons. The CDR3 length is 15 residues. V lost 4 bases to trimming and J lost 1 base, with 13 bases between them. Germline CDR1 and CDR2: MNHEY and SMNVEV (reference sequence). The rearrangement links TRBV27 to TRBJ1-1; D unclear. Source material: PBMCs. The receptor's source is a man aged 50-60 years in good health and CMV-seronegative. The CDR3 is CASSSISGKNTEAFF. In nucleotides, the CDR3 is TGTGCCAGCAGTTCTATCTCGGGTAAGAACACTGAAGCTTTCTTT.